This entry features one T cell receptor (beta chain) sequence. Repertoires were generated with immunoSEQ multiplex PCR, while TCRdb's copy carries only in-frame clones and drops some. Altogether around 46,000 clones are present, around nine tenths being singletons, with the ten largest covering roughly 4.9%. The CDR3 covers 15 residues. With 4 bases removed from V and 3 bases from J, the gap between germline ends came to 16 bases. Germline V gives CDR1 SGHDT, CDR2 YYEEEE. The data were taken from a study of OX40 agonist ivuxolimab in advanced cancers. The receptor was derived from an adult with an advanced solid tumor such as melanoma, head and neck, liver or kidney cancer. The chain couples TRBV5-6 to TRBJ1-1; possible D gene TRBD1, 6 bases. The material was CD4+ or CD8+ T cells sorted from blood, obtained in a trial of the OX40 agonist ivuxolimab. CDR3 amino acids: CASSVLGGFHTEAFF. The CDR3 region has the DNA TGTGCCAGCAGCGTCTTAGGGGGTTTTCACACTGAAGCTTTCTTT.